Each of the 8 T cell receptor beta chains below was sequenced from the same sample in a study of blood T cell repertoires in COVID-19. The data were produced by immunoSEQ multiplex PCR, yet TCRdb's version contains in-frame clones alone and is incomplete. The sample has almost 300,000 clones, just under 90% seen once. The sample was peripheral blood. These receptors were taken from a young woman with COVID-19, enrolled during active disease.

In this sample, this clone turned up a few times. The gene calls are TRBV27 and TRBJ1-2; 7 bases are a match to TRBD1. The CDR3 extends over 14 amino acids. CDR1 is MNHEY and CDR2 is SMNVEV in the germline V gene (reference sequence). Germline trimming cut 2 bases from V and 4 bases from J; bases unmatched to any gene: 4. Here the CDR3 DNA reads TGTGCCAGCAGTTTAAGGGGGCCCATCTATGGCTACACCTTC. Protein: CASSLRGPIYGYTF.

The V call is TRBV10-1, the J call TRBJ2-2, with 8 positions matching TRBD1. The germline gives CDR1 WNHNN, CDR2 SYGVQD (reference sequence). This CDR3 is 14 amino acids long. J was trimmed by 3 bases and V by 6 bases; bases with no gene match: 3. In DNA form, the CDR3 reads TGCGCCAGCAGGGGACAGGCCGACACCGGGGAGCTGTTTTTT. Amino acid sequence: CASRGQADTGELFF.

V gene TRBV27 combines with J gene TRBJ2-2; TRBD2 agrees at 11 bases. The CDR3 totals 17 residues. CDR1 and CDR2 (germline): MNHEY, SMNVEV (reference sequence). Trimming removed 4 bases from V and 3 bases from J; junction bases left unmatched: 7. CDR3 nucleotide sequence: TGTGCCAGCAGTTCCCTCCTAGCGGGGGGCTACACCGGGGAGCTGTTTTTT. It translates to CASSSLLAGGYTGELFF.

This chain joins TRBV5-4 and TRBJ2-4; 7 nucleotides match TRBD1. The CDR3 covers 12 residues. Per the germline V gene, CDR1 is SGHNT and CDR2 is YYREEE (reference sequence). Unmatched junction bases numbered 6, after V lost 4 bases and J lost 11 bases. The CDR3, as DNA: TGTGCCAGCAGCCCGCGCCAGGGGGTTCAGTACTTC. Encoded protein: CASSPRQGVQYF.

This clone was counted once. This chain connects TRBV27 to TRBJ2-1; maybe TRBD2 (6 bases). The CDR3 extends over 15 amino acids. Germline CDR1 reads MNHEY; CDR2 reads SMNVEV (reference sequence). Trimming removed 3 bases from V and 3 bases from J, with 12 bases in between. CDR3 in amino acids: CASSFRDFFYNEQFF. The CDR3 bases are TGTGCCAGCAGTTTCCGGGACTTCTTCTACAATGAGCAGTTCTTC.

CDR3 protein: CASSFSQGFPGNTIYF. DNA of the CDR3: TGTGCCAGCAGTTTCAGCCAGGGGTTTCCTGGAAACACCATATATTTT. The chain links TRBV28 to TRBJ1-3; D is perhaps TRBD1 (6 bases). The germline V gene has CDR1 MDHEN and CDR2 SYDVKM. This CDR3 contains 16 residues. V was trimmed by 3 bases and J by 2 bases, leaving 14 bases between them.

This chain uses TRBV5-6 with TRBJ1-4; no definite D call. The CDR3 has 13 residues. Trimming took off 4 bases at V and 4 bases at J, with 8 bases between the two ends. Germline-derived CDR1 and CDR2 are SGHDT and YYEEEE. The CDR3, as DNA: TGTGCCAGCAGCCCCACCTATAATGAAAAACTGTTTTTT. Its translation: CASSPTYNEKLFF.

CDR3 in DNA: TGCGCCAGCAGCTTCGGTGGACAAGGGGGCTCTGGAAACACCATATATTTT. Encoded protein: CASSFGGQGGSGNTIYF. The rearrangement joins TRBV5-1 to TRBJ1-3; possibly TRBD1 for D (6 bases). The CDR3 extends over 17 amino acids. Germline-derived CDR1 and CDR2 are SGHRS and YFSETQ. The V gene lost 2 bases and the J gene lost 0 bases, with 15 bases spanning the gap.